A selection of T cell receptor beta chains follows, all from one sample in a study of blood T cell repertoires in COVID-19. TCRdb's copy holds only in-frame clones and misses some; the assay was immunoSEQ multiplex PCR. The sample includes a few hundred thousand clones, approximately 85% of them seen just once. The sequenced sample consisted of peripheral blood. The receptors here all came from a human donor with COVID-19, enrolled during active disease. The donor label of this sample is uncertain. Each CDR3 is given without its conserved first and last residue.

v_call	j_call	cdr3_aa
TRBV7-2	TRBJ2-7	ASRLAGFYEQY
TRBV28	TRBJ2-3	ASSRQGSSGTDTQY
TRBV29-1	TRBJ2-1	SVGWTGSIAEQF
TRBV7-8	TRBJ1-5	ASSRGTVNQPQH
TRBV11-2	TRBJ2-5	ASSFRPEAQY
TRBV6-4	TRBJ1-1	ASREGLNTEAF
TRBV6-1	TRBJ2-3	ASSKGFDRGSDTQY
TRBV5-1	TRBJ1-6	ASSLEAAGGNSPLH
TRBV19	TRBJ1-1	ASSMGPAAGTEAF
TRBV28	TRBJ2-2	ASSAGSLNTGELF
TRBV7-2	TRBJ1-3	ASSRRGEGSNTIY
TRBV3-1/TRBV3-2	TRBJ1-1	ASSQTGFGTEAF
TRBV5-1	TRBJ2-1	ASSTSGQGSYNEQF
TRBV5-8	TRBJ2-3	ASISGRETDTQY
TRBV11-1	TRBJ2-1	ASSRPGVRREQF
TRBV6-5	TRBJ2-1	ASSKRGYNEQF
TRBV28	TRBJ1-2	ASSTPGTVVYGYT
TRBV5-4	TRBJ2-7	ASSRDSFSYEQY
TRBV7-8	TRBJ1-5	ASSLASGPQH
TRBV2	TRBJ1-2	ASSVQGQPSYGYT
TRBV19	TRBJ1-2	ASSMTGTGTNYGYT
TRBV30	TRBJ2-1	AWSSSIYEQF
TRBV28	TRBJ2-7	ASSLEDRGIYEQY
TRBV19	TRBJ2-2	ASSIIGPGQGDTGELF
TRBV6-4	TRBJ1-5	ASSVFGGTNQPQH
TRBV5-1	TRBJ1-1	ASSLGVNTEAF
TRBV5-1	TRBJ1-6	ASSLNRGGSPLH
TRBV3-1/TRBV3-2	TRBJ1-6	ASSQKGRGANSPLH
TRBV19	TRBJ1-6	ASSIAGTGMESPLH
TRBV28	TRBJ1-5	ASSQTGDQPQH
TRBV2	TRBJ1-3	ASRIPRYSGNTIY
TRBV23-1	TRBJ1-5	ASPFPGESDSNQPQH
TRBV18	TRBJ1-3	ASSPQQGEGNTIY
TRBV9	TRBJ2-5	ASSEQDQETQY
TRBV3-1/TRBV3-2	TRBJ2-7	ASSQEITSYEQY
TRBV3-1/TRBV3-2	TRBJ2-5	ASSQELALSQETQY
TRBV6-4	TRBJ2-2	ASSVTTANTGELF